This paragraph reports one TCR beta chain. The PCR employed 60 Vbeta primers together with 13 Jbeta primers. As processed by the authors: Approximately 12 million of the 75 million to 95 million unique TCR beta chains counted in a later analysis were shared. This table comes from immunoSEQ multiplex PCR, and its TCRdb copy is limited to in-frame clones, with some not included. Clone size and the V and J calls come from that table; the DNA yielded D and trimming. Its clone listing holds 70,000 or so clones. This sample was taken from a study of cytomegalovirus exposure and HLA in healthy donors. Trimming shortened V by 1 base and J by 4 bases, and 11 bases separated the two germline ends. The CDR3 is 14 amino acids. From germline, CDR1 is SGHAT and CDR2 FQNNGV.

The sequencing input was PBMCs. The TCR sequence derives from a female donor in good health and CMV-seropositive. The V call is TRBV11-2, the J call TRBJ2-7, with D hard to call. The CDR3: CASSLGSTLYEQYF. The CDR3 DNA reads as TGTGCCAGCAGCTTAGGTTCCACATTATACGAGCAGTACTTC.